The 18 T cell receptor beta chains below were found in one sample sequenced in a study of regulatory T cells in long-lasting Graves disease. The time point here: newly diagnosed GD, antithyroid drugs for less than 3 months. The TCR library was made from RNA extracted from PBMCs. For TCR beta, libraries came from iRepertoire HTBI primers and Arm-PCR of CDR3 regions. TCRdb used MiXCR to reprocess the multiplex PCR reads, holding one entry per CDR3 protein. Of 500,000 or so distinct CDR3 sequences listed, 16% are singletons. These records were also assigned to another study, of T cells in Graves' hyperthyroidism and ophthalmopathy.

The specimen comprised peripheral blood mononuclear cells (PBMCs), sampled at new diagnosis, from a patient treated with antithyroid drugs. The receptors derive from a middle-aged man with Graves disease.

The chain recombines TRBV7-8 with TRBJ1-4; the match to TRBD1 covers 7 bases. Germline values: CDR1 SGHVS, CDR2 FQNEAQ. V lost 1 base to trimming and J lost 5 bases; unmatched junction nucleotides: 4. This CDR3 has 15 amino acids. In nucleotides, the CDR3 is TGTGCCAGCAGCTTAGGGACAGGCTGGAATGAAAAACTGTTTTTT. Protein sequence: CASSLGTGWNEKLFF.

This clonotype turned up a few times. The chain has TRBV27 and TRBJ1-6; D unresolved. V was clipped by 4 bases and J by 3 bases, with 13 bases between them. Germline V gives CDR1 MNHEY, CDR2 SMNVEV (reference sequence). The CDR3 is 16 amino acids. CDR3 in amino acids: CASSSQANFYNSPLHF. The CDR3 coding sequence is TGTGCCAGCAGTTCCCAGGCGAACTTCTATAATTCACCCCTCCACTTT.

This clonotype came up a few times. CDR3 sequence reads: CASSPPGTSSYNEQFF. CDR3 bases: TGTGCCAGCAGTCCCCCCGGGACAAGCTCCTACAATGAGCAGTTCTTC. The J gene is TRBJ2-1, the V gene TRBV6-7; a weak D match, TRBD1 (6 bases). TRBV6-7 is an open reading frame whose function is uncertain. Deletions cut 5 bases from V and 0 bases from J, with 14 bases between. The CDR3 runs 16 residues.

This clonotype was observed a few times. The chain is built from TRBV19 and TRBJ2-1, with D perhaps matching TRBD1 (5 bases). The ends were cut back, 0 bases at V and 7 bases at J, with 13 bases in the middle. Germline CDR1 and CDR2: LNHDA and SQIVND (reference sequence). CDR3 length: 15 amino acids. Here the CDR3 reads CASSIEGVGQNEQFF. The CDR3 region has the DNA TGTGCCAGTAGTATAGAGGGCGTTGGACAAAATGAGCAGTTCTTC.

In this sample, this clonotype turned up many times. The rearrangement uses TRBV12-3 or TRBV12-4 and TRBJ2-7; 11 nucleotides agree with TRBD2. The CDR3 sequence is 15 residues long. The junction had 6 bases not matched to a gene; V was cut back by 5 bases and J by 3 bases. CDR3: CASSDASGRLYEQYF. The CDR3 coding sequence is TGTGCCAGCAGTGATGCTAGCGGGAGGCTCTACGAGCAGTACTTC.

This clonotype was seen ten or more times. The V call is TRBV2, the J call TRBJ2-1; D perhaps matches TRBD2 (5 bases). The CDR3 loop spans 15 amino acids. Germline CDR1 SNHLY, CDR2 FYNNEI. V was trimmed by 10 bases and J by 0 bases, leaving 16 bases between them. CDR3 amino acids: CATPKHRDSYNEQFF. In DNA, the CDR3 is TGTGCCACTCCTAAGCACCGGGACTCCTACAATGAGCAGTTCTTC.

This clonotype came up many times. The chain employs TRBV11-2 and TRBJ2-1, with TRBD2 matching over 16 bases. CDR1 SGHAT and CDR2 FQNNGV come from the germline V gene. CDR3 length: 16 amino acids. J was trimmed by 12 bases and V by 6 bases; bases with no gene match: 11. The CDR3 DNA follows: TGTGCCAGCAGGCAACCCGGGACTAGCGGGAGGGTAGGGCAGTTCTTC. This translates into CASRQPGTSGRVGQFF.

This sequence joins TRBV9 and TRBJ2-3; 10 bases agree with TRBD1. CDR1 SGDLS and CDR2 YYNGEE come from the germline V gene. Losses at the gene ends were 5 bases for V and 3 bases for J; bases not matched to a gene: 6. This CDR3 spans 15 amino acids. CDR3 nucleotides: TGTGCCAGCAGTGGGGACAGGGGAGTTACAGATACGCAGTATTTT. It specifies CASSGDRGVTDTQYF.

This clonotype was detected ten times or more. The rearrangement uses TRBV2 and TRBJ2-3, with D uncertain. The V and J ends lost 3 bases and 0 bases respectively, with 7 bases between them. In germline, CDR1 is SNHLY, CDR2 FYNNEI. The CDR3 has 14 amino acids. The CDR3 is CASSDPASTDTQYF. In nucleotides, the CDR3 is TGTGCCAGCAGTGATCCGGCCAGCACAGATACGCAGTATTTT.

This clonotype was detected many times. The chain has TRBV10-2 and TRBJ2-1; the match to TRBD2 covers 10 bases. Germline-derived CDR1 and CDR2 are WSHSY and SAAADI. V shed 7 bases and J 5 bases; nucleotides not matched to a gene: 8. This CDR3 comprises 15 residues. This CDR3 reads CASISPGLANNEQFF. The CDR3 nucleotides are TGCGCCAGCATATCACCGGGACTAGCGAACAATGAGCAGTTCTTC.

This clonotype was seen a handful of times. The J gene is TRBJ1-1, the V gene TRBV29-1; TRBD1 matches 9 bases. CDR3 size: 18 residues. V was pared by 5 bases and J by 2 bases, with 18 bases of the junction left unmatched. Germline CDR1 and CDR2: SQVTM and ANQGSEA. The DNA of the CDR3 is TGCAGCGTTTACGCCCCCGGGACAGGGAATTTGGCAAACACTGAAGCTTTCTTT. Translated, it gives CSVYAPGTGNLANTEAFF. Full variable domain (rest looked up from reference TRBV29-1 and TRBJ1-1): SAVISQKPSRDICQRGTSLTIQCQVDSQVTMMFWYRQQPGQSLTLIATANQGSEATYESGFVIDKFPISRPNLTFSTLTVSNMSPEDSSIYLCSVYAPGTGNLANTEAFFGQGTRLTVV.

This clonotype was counted many times. This chain uses TRBV12-3 or TRBV12-4 with TRBJ2-1; 16 positions agree with TRBD2. This CDR3 comprises 18 residues. The junction had 7 bases not matched to a gene; V was cut back by 1 base and J by 7 bases. In nucleotides, the CDR3 is TGTGCCAGCAGTTTAGTTGGGACTAGCGGGAGGGCCGGGAATGAGCAGTTCTTC. It encodes CASSLVGTSGRAGNEQFF.

The V and J genes are TRBV19 and TRBJ1-1; tentative D call: TRBD1 (5 bases). Trimming shortened V by 1 base and J by 7 bases, and 10 bases separated the two germline ends. Germline CDR1 is LNHDA and CDR2 is SQIVND (reference sequence). The CDR3 has 13 amino acids. The DNA of the CDR3 is TGTGCCAGTAGTATAGCAGGGCCTTTTGAAGCTTTCTTT. Translation: CASSIAGPFEAFF.

Notes on this clonotype: A much more abundant neighbour one base away suggests this may be a read error. The chain joins TRBV7-9 to TRBJ2-1, with D perhaps matching TRBD1 or TRBD2 (7 bases each). The CDR3 extends over 15 amino acids. Germline V gene lookup returns CDR1 SEHNR and CDR2 FQNEAQ (reference sequence). In DNA, the CDR3 is TGTGCCAGCAGCTCACAGGGGAGGGTGGTAAATGAGCAGTCCTTC. It is translated as CASSSQGRVVNEQSF.

The rearrangement links TRBV30 to TRBJ2-1; D gene uncertain. Trimming left V 3 bases short and J 0 bases short, with 6 bases between. CDR3 length equals 13 residues. The V gene's germline CDR1 is GTSNPN and CDR2 SVGIG (reference sequence). CDR3 region: CAWSTNSYNEQFF. The CDR3 bases are TGTGCCTGGAGCACGAACTCCTACAATGAGCAGTTCTTC. Variable domain in full (rest from reference TRBV30 and TRBJ2-1): SQTIHQWPATLVQPVGSPLSLECTVEGTSNPNLYWYRQAAGRGLQLLFYSVGIGQISSEVPQNLSASRPQDRQFILSSKKLLLSDSGFYLCAWSTNSYNEQFFGPGTRLTVL.

Ten or more counts support this clonotype. J is TRBJ2-2 and V is TRBV18; D gene unclear. V was shortened by 1 base and J by 4 bases, with 13 bases between the two germline ends. The CDR3 has 16 residues. CDR1 is KGHSH and CDR2 is LQKENI in the germline V gene. CDR3 bases: TGTGCCAGCTCACCACTCCGCGAGATGAGCACCGGGGAGCTGTTTTTT. Amino acids: CASSPLREMSTGELFF. The full variable domain, with the rest looked up from reference TRBV18 and TRBJ2-2, is NAGVMQNPRHLVRRRGQEARLRCSPMKGHSHVYWYRQLPEEGLKFMVYLQKENIIDESGMPKERFSAEFPKEGPSILRIQQVVRGDSAAYFCASSPLREMSTGELFFGEGSRLTVL.

This chain links TRBV6-2 or TRBV6-3 with TRBJ2-3; maybe TRBD1 (6 bases). The CDR3 consists of 13 residues. V lost 7 bases and J 1 base, leaving 9 bases between the germline ends. The V gene's germline CDR1 is MNHEY and CDR2 SVGEGT. The CDR3 loop is CASKRQGTDTQYF. The CDR3 coding sequence is TGTGCCAGCAAGCGACAGGGCACAGATACGCAGTATTTT.

This sequence joins TRBV28 and TRBJ2-7; 14 bases match TRBD2. Trimming removed 4 bases from V and 1 base from J; junction bases left unmatched: 6. The CDR3 is 17 amino acids. From germline, CDR1 is MDHEN and CDR2 SYDVKM. CDR3 sequence (DNA): TGTGCCAGCAGTTGGGGGACTAGCGGGAGACTTTCCTACGAGCAGTACTTC. Its protein product is CASSWGTSGRLSYEQYF.